The 19 T cell receptor beta chains reported below all come from one sample, sequenced in a study of PD-1 blockade in classical Hodgkin lymphoma. Each and every patient relapsed after autologous stem cell transplantation, and patients got differing brentuximab vedotin exposure. The protocol was immunoSEQ multiplex PCR, while the TCRdb copy is restricted to in-frame clones and leaves out a portion. Of tens of thousands of clones in the sample, 80% to 90% were seen once. The specimen was peripheral blood mononuclear cells (PBMCs), collected at baseline. The receptors derive from a human donor with classical Hodgkin lymphoma.

The chain couples TRBV9 to TRBJ2-3; D possibly uses TRBD1 or TRBD2 (5 bases each). Germline V gene lookup returns CDR1 SGDLS and CDR2 YYNGEE. This CDR3 is built from 16 residues. V dropped 0 bases and J dropped 2 bases, with 13 bases sitting between them. The CDR3 here is CASSVGDLPHTDTQYF. Written as DNA, the CDR3 is TGTGCCAGCAGCGTAGGGGACCTCCCCCACACAGATACGCAGTATTTT.

This rearrangement joins TRBV27 to TRBJ2-1; D could derive from TRBD1 or TRBD2 (6 bases each). The germline V and J ends were trimmed by 6 bases and 9 bases, with 15 bases remaining between them. The CDR3 covers 13 residues. Germline CDR1 reads MNHEY; CDR2 reads SMNVEV (reference sequence). The CDR3 loop is CASRATGGGEQFF. The DNA of the CDR3 is TGTGCCAGCAGAGCTACCGGAGGGGGTGAGCAGTTCTTC.

The chain links TRBV10-2 to TRBJ1-2; D gene unclear. Germline V gives CDR1 WSHSY, CDR2 SAAADI. Deletions cut 0 bases from V and 4 bases from J, with 9 bases between. The CDR3 is made up of 14 amino acids. The CDR3 coding sequence is TGCGCCAGCAGTGAGTCTGCGGAGGGCTATGGCTACACCTTC. Its protein is CASSESAEGYGYTF.

About this clone itself: Other DNA sequences within the sample encode an identical CDR3. This rearrangement joins TRBV5-1 to TRBJ1-2; D not certain. The V end lost 5 bases, the J end lost 2 bases, and 10 bases lay between the germline ends. Germline V gene data show CDR1 as SGHRS and CDR2 as YFSETQ. CDR3 size: 13 residues. CDR3 sequence: CASSSDGNYGYTF. The DNA of the CDR3 is TGCGCCAGCAGTTCCGACGGAAACTATGGCTACACCTTC.

The V call is TRBV19, the J call TRBJ2-1, with TRBD2 identical over 10 bases. Per the germline V gene, CDR1 is LNHDA and CDR2 is SQIVND (reference sequence). CDR3 length: 17 residues. Germline trimming cut 4 bases from V and 4 bases from J; bases unmatched to any gene: 10. DNA of the CDR3: TGTGCCAGTAGTAGGGATAGCGGGGGGCCCTTTTACAATGAGCAGTTCTTC. It translates to CASSRDSGGPFYNEQFF.

The V and J genes are TRBV27 and TRBJ2-2; D gene unclear. V was trimmed by 5 bases and J by 4 bases, leaving 5 bases between them. This CDR3 has 12 residues. The germline V gene encodes CDR1 MNHEY and CDR2 SMNVEV (reference sequence). The CDR3 DNA reads as TGTGCCAGCAGTCACCTCACCGGGGAGCTGTTTTTT. It codes for CASSHLTGELFF.

The chain employs TRBV11-2 and TRBJ2-7, with D perhaps matching TRBD1 or TRBD2 (5 bases each). Germline V gene data show CDR1 as SGHAT and CDR2 as FQNNGV. V shed 5 bases and J shed 5 bases, with 22 bases lying between them. The CDR3 runs 16 residues. The CDR3 loop reads CASSHVRGRGLHEQYF. The CDR3 DNA follows: TGTGCCAGCAGCCACGTGAGGGGTAGGGGCCTTCACGAGCAGTACTTC.

The chain employs TRBV7-9 and TRBJ2-7, with 8 bases aligning to TRBD2. Trimming took 7 bases from V and 2 from J; bases not matched to a gene: 13. The V gene's germline CDR1 is SEHNR and CDR2 FQNEAQ (reference sequence). This CDR3 is 16 amino acids long. This CDR3 reads CASTPFLAGSPYEQYF. Written as DNA, the CDR3 is TGTGCCAGCACCCCATTCTTAGCGGGGAGTCCCTACGAGCAGTACTTC.

Only one count was recorded for this clone. The chain is built from TRBV6-4 and TRBJ2-1; no definite D call. CDR3 length equals 13 residues. Trimming stripped 8 bases from V and 0 bases from J, with 8 bases between. CDR1 and CDR2 (germline): MRHNA, SNTAGT. The CDR3 protein is CASGNGSYNEQFF. Written as DNA, the CDR3 is TGTGCCAGCGGCAACGGCTCCTACAATGAGCAGTTCTTC.

The genes are TRBV7-9 and TRBJ2-2, with D tentatively TRBD2 (5 bases). Germline values: CDR1 SEHNR, CDR2 FQNEAQ (reference sequence). Trimming shortened V by 4 bases and J by 1 base, and 10 bases separated the two germline ends. This CDR3 contains 15 residues. For the CDR3, the DNA is TGTGCCAGCAGCTATCGGACTGTGAACACCGGGGAGCTGTTTTTT. Its translation: CASSYRTVNTGELFF.

The count of this clone is one. V gene TRBV6-5 combines with J gene TRBJ1-5; 10 positions match TRBD1. This CDR3 spans 15 amino acids. Trimming at V came to 7 bases and at J to 6 bases, leaving 9 bases not matched to a gene. Per germline, CDR1 MNHEY and CDR2 SVGAGI. The CDR3: CASTRTGGSGQPQHF. CDR3 DNA: TGTGCCAGCACCCGGACAGGGGGTTCCGGTCAGCCCCAGCATTTT.

This clone was recorded once. The chain is built from TRBV11-2 and TRBJ2-7, with D tentatively TRBD1 (7 bases). V was trimmed by 5 bases and J by 7 bases, leaving 18 bases between them. Germline V CDR1 and CDR2: SGHAT, FQNNGV. The CDR3 is 14 amino acids. The CDR3 reads CASSPLRGVGEQYF. The CDR3 DNA reads as TGTGCCAGCAGCCCGCTCAGGGGGGTGGGGGAGCAGTACTTC.

The chain joins TRBV30 to TRBJ1-3; D gene unclear. This CDR3 is built from 13 residues. Trimming shortened V by 4 bases and J by 0 bases, and 7 bases separated the two germline ends. Per germline, CDR1 GTSNPN and CDR2 SVGIG (reference sequence). The CDR3 is CAWMRGSGNTIYF. The CDR3 DNA reads TGTGCCTGGATGCGGGGCTCTGGAAACACCATATATTTT.

The gene calls are TRBV27 and TRBJ2-1; 13 bases are shared with TRBD2. CDR1 is MNHEY and CDR2 is SMNVEV in the germline V gene (reference sequence). There are 16 residues in the CDR3. The V and J ends lost 2 bases and 7 bases, in that order; junction bases with no gene match: 5. The CDR3 sequence is CASSLRTSGGNNEQFF. The CDR3 DNA reads TGTGCCAGCAGTTTACGGACTAGCGGGGGTAATAATGAGCAGTTCTTC.

The chain recombines TRBV7-2 with TRBJ1-5; the D is unclear. This CDR3 contains 12 residues. CDR1 is SGHTA and CDR2 is FQGNSA in the germline V gene. V was shortened by 5 bases and J by 3 bases, with 5 bases between the two germline ends. The DNA of the CDR3 is TGTGCCAGCAGCCGCAACAATCAGCCCCAGCATTTT. The encoded protein is CASSRNNQPQHF.

CDR3 in DNA: TGTGCCTGGAGACCGGGGACTAGCGGGACTTACGAGCAGTACTTC. It is translated as CAWRPGTSGTYEQYF. The J gene is TRBJ2-7, the V gene TRBV30, with 13 nucleotides matching TRBD2. In germline, CDR1 is GTSNPN, CDR2 SVGIG (reference sequence). Germline trimming cut 3 bases from V and 4 bases from J; bases unmatched to any gene: 6. The CDR3 is made up of 15 amino acids.

The V call is TRBV5-1, the J call TRBJ1-4, with 8 bases lining up with TRBD1. The CDR3 has 13 residues. Germline CDR1 and CDR2: SGHRS and YFSETQ. After removal of 4 bases from V and 8 bases from J, the junction contained 4 bases not matched to a gene. CDR3 amino acids: CASSGGTGEKLFF. Here the CDR3 DNA reads TGCGCCAGCAGCGGGGGGACAGGCGAAAAACTGTTTTTT.

The chain's CDR3 is CASSIEQGAYNSPLHF. The DNA for the CDR3 is TGTGCCAGCAGTATAGAACAGGGCGCCTATAATTCACCCCTCCACTTT. The chain employs TRBV2 and TRBJ1-6; weak D call: TRBD1 (6 bases). The CDR3 sequence is 16 residues long. Trimming removed 5 bases at V and 2 bases at J, with 13 bases between. CDR1 and CDR2 (germline): SNHLY, FYNNEI.

This clone has just a few counts. The chain joins TRBV6-4 to TRBJ1-2; D gene uncertain. The germline V gene encodes CDR1 MRHNA and CDR2 SNTAGT. Trimming removed 6 bases at V and 4 bases at J, with 15 bases between. The CDR3 runs 14 residues. The CDR3 spells CASRRDAGAYGYTF. In DNA, the CDR3 is TGTGCCAGCAGAAGGGATGCAGGTGCCTATGGCTACACCTTC.